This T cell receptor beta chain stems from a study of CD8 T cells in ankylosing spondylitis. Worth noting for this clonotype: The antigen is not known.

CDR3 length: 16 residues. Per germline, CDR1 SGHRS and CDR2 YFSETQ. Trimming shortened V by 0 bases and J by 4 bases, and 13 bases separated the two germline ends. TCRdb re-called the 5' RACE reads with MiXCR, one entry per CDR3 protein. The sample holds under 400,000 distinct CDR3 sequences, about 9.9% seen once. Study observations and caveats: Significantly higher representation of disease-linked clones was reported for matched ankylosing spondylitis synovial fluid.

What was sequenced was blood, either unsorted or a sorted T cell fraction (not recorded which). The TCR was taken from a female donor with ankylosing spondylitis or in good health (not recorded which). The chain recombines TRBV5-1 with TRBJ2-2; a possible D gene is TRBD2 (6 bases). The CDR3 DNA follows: TGCGCCAGCAGCTTGGACGGCGGGATGAGCACCGGGGAGCTGTTTTTT. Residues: CASSLDGGMSTGELFF. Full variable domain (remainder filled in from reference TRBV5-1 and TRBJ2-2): KAGVTQTPRYLIKTRGQQVTLSCSPISGHRSVSWYQQTPGQGLQFLFEYFSETQRNKGNFPGRFSGRQFSNSRSEMNVSTLELGDSALYLCASSLDGGMSTGELFFGEGSRLTVL.